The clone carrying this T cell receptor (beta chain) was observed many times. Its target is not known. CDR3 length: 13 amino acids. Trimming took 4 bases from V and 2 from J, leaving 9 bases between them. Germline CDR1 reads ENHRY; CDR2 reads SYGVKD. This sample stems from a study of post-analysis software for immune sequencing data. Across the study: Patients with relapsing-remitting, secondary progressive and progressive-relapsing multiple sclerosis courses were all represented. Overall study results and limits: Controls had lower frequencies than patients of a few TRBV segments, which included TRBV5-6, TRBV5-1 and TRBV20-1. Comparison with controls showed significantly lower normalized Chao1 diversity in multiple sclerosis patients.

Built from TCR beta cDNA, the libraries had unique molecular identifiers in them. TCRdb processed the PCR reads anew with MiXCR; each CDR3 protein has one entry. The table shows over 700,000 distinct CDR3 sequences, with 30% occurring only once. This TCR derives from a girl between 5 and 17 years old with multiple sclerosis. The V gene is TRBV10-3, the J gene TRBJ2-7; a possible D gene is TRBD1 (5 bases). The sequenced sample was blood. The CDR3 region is CAISGTDTYEQYF. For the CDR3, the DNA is TGTGCCATCAGTGGGACGGACACCTACGAGCAGTACTTC.